This T cell receptor (beta chain) came from a study of CD8 T cells in Susac syndrome (dated by TCRdb to between 2018 and 2021). Notes on the research overall: Of the Susac syndrome patients who were sequenced, about eight were in clinical remission while more than five had clinically active disease. At the time of blood withdrawal, Susac syndrome patients were either therapy-naive, taking corticosteroids (with some also receiving IVIg), or on IVIg alone. Repertoire sequencing was used to test whether CD8+ T cell activation and differentiation in Susac syndrome was antigen driven. Overall results and qualifications from the work: In the CD4+ T cell repertoire of Susac syndrome patients, clonal expansion was not detected. The TCR sequencing and HLA analysis was acknowledged to have included a relatively small number of individuals.

A word on this clonotype: The target of this receptor is not known. Base qualities are not provided; no much larger clone lies one nucleotide away.

Peripheral blood CD8+ and CD4+ T cells from healthy donors, Susac syndrome patients and multiple sclerosis patients were profiled by high-throughput TCR beta sequencing. The Susac syndrome patients fulfilled recently defined diagnostic criteria for definite or probable disease. Bulk CD8+ and CD4+ T cells were purified by magnetic negative isolation, whereas CD8+ TEMRA cells were enriched by FACS. Blood was collected in EDTA tubes and processed within 24 hours, with PBMCs isolated through density gradient centrifugation. PBMCs destined for TCR sequencing were cryopreserved in liquid nitrogen and later thawed in a 37 °C water bath. The sorted or isolated CD4+, CD8+ and CD8+ TEMRA cells reached a purity of at least 90%. RNA was extracted with the RNeasy kit and roughly 0.45 to 1 ug was reverse transcribed using random hexamers. The immunoSEQ multiplex PCR assay, which covers 54 Vbeta and 13 Jbeta segments, was used to amplify TCR beta CDR3 regions. To correct PCR amplification bias, a synthetic template baseline was used for both primer optimization and computational correction. The authors' pipeline ran thus. Reads were assigned to V, D and J genes according to IMGT and analyzed in immunoSEQ Analyzer, with only productive sequences retained. Clonality was computed as one minus Shannon entropy normalized by log2 of the number of productive unique sequences. For each patient and control, public and private clones were evaluated among the 100 most prevalent clones. Clones were defined as Susac-specific when absent from the healthy and MS cohorts, from fewer than 1,200 published viral clones and from other ImmuneACCESS disease sequences. TCRdb applied fastp at Q25 and MiXCR to the public reads, then kept only in-frame beta chains. Rows are combined by CDR3 protein, so each entry shows the most common genes and DNA. TCRdb's processing, not the study's, gives the V and J calls here. This sample lists some 170,000 distinct CDR3 sequences; 85% to 95% were detected once. The leading ten clones occupy around 0.094% of the sample.

The germline V gene encodes CDR1 SGDLS and CDR2 YYNGEE. V sheds 2 bases and J sheds 2 bases, leaving 3 bases between their ends. Its CDR3 holds 12 amino acids, cysteine through phenylalanine. CDR3 DNA only is kept here, 36 bases in frame from base 1. This TCR was recovered from a human donor with Susac syndrome. This chain joins TRBV9 to TRBJ2-3, with the D gene too uncertain to name. The material sequenced was CD4+ T cells from PBMCs. The CDR3 has the sequence CASSVLTDTQYF. The bases are TGTGCCAGCAGCGTGCTCACAGATACGCAGTATTTT.